The 28 T cell receptor beta chains presented below share a single source sample, sequenced in a study of CD8+CD57+ T cells in acquired aplastic anemia (dated by TCRdb to between 2017 and 2018). Sequencing instrument: Illumina HiSeq 2000. Profiling of TCR beta VDJ combinations and CDR3 sequences used genomic DNA as the template. TCRdb redid the processing of the public reads, applying fastp at Q25 and MiXCR, and retained in-frame beta chains. Records with the same CDR3 protein are collapsed into one entry carrying the most frequent genes and DNA. This sample lists some 120,000 distinct CDR3 sequences; more than 40% were detected once. The ten most abundant clones make up around 2.5% of the sample. Input material: sorted CD4+, CD8+, or CD8+CD57+ T cells (not recorded which) from PBMCs. The receptors originated from a human donor in good health, serving as a control.

This clonotype has a count of ten or more. The chain has TRBV12-3 or TRBV12-4 and TRBJ1-5; D is undetermined. This CDR3 spans 14 amino acids. Deletions cut 0 bases from V and 5 bases from J, with 8 bases between. In DNA form, the CDR3 reads TGTGCCAGCAGTTTAGCCCAGACCCATCAGCCCCAGCATTTT. Amino acids: CASSLAQTHQPQHF.

This chain connects TRBV15 to TRBJ2-7; 7 bases match TRBD2. Germline V lookup: CDR1 LNHNV, CDR2 YYDKDF (reference sequence). The CDR3 spans 17 residues. V lost 4 bases and J lost 2; bases outside the gene matches: 14. The CDR3 DNA reads TGTGCCACCAGCACCATCGCGGGGGATCTGGGTCCCTACGAGCAGTACTTC. It codes for CATSTIAGDLGPYEQYF.

The chain employs TRBV25-1 and TRBJ2-3, with TRBD1 matching 8 bases. The junction had 9 bases not matched to a gene; V was cut back by 0 bases and J by 4 bases. This CDR3 spans 17 amino acids. Looked up from germline, CDR1 is MGHDK and CDR2 is SYGVNS. The CDR3 coding sequence is TGTGCCAGCAGTGAATATGGGACAGGCCGAATACCAGATACGCAGTATTTT. Translating it yields CASSEYGTGRIPDTQYF.

Details on this clonotype: A much larger clone sits a single nucleotide away, making a read error possible. The chain combines TRBV6-1 with TRBJ2-7; a possible D gene is TRBD1 (6 bases). Germline V CDR1 and CDR2: MNHNS, SASEGT. The CDR3 consists of 14 residues. CDR3 bases: TGTGCCAGCAGTGACCCCTTAAGGGGGTACGAGCAGTGCTTC. Translating it yields CASSDPLRGYEQCF.

This clonotype showed up just a few times. This may come from a read error, since a much larger clone is one base off. The CDR3 here is CASSRGDTGTDTQYF. CDR3 DNA: TGCGCCAGCAGTCGGGGGGATACTGGCACAGATACGCAGTATTTT. The chain carries TRBV5-1 and TRBJ2-3, with 7 nucleotides matching TRBD2. V gave up 5 bases and J gave up 1 base; unmatched junction bases: 7. This CDR3 contains 15 residues. Germline V CDR1 and CDR2: SGHRS, YFSETQ.

Worth noting for this clonotype: The junction departs from the called germline gene at one end, perhaps through a read error. The V gene is TRBV2, the J gene TRBJ2-5; 7 positions agree with TRBD2. CDR1 is SNHLY and CDR2 is FYNNEI in the germline V gene. This CDR3 spans 14 amino acids. CDR3 nucleotides: TGTGCCAACAGTGAAAGGGAGGGTTTGGAGACCCAGTACTTC. Residues: CANSEREGLETQYF.

This clonotype was seen at least ten times. A read error may be the cause here, since a much bigger clone is one base away. The rearrangement links TRBV10-3 to TRBJ2-1; no firm D call. There are 11 residues in the CDR3. Looked up from germline, CDR1 is ENHRY and CDR2 is SYGVKD. Trimming shortened V by 2 bases and J by 12 bases, and 8 bases separated the two germline ends. The CDR3 region has the DNA TGTGCCATCAGTGAGGTCCATGGGCAGTTCTTC. As protein: CAISEVHGQFF.

On this clonotype: This may be a read error: a much more frequent sequence differs by one nucleotide. The V and J genes are TRBV6-5 and TRBJ2-3; D is possibly TRBD1 (5 bases). TRBJ1-5 explains the end of the DNA better; the J call may be wrong. In germline, CDR1 is MNHEY, CDR2 SVGAGI. CDR3 size: 15 residues. The CDR3 bases are TGTGCCAGCAGTTACCGGGGGGGACGCACAGATACGCAGCATTTT. Its translation: CASSYRGGRTDTQHF.

This chain joins TRBV9 and TRBJ2-7; the D call may be TRBD1 or TRBD2 (5 bases each). Germline V CDR1 and CDR2: SGDLS, YYNGEE. V was trimmed by 3 bases and J by 7 bases, leaving 20 bases between them. The CDR3 has 15 residues. CDR3 in amino acids: CASSDAGTGFEEQYF. The CDR3 nucleotides read TGTGCCAGCAGCGATGCCGGGACGGGCTTTGAAGAGCAGTACTTC.

The chain joins TRBV10-1 to TRBJ1-1; D might be TRBD1 (6 bases). The CDR3 contains 15 residues. From germline, CDR1 is WNHNN and CDR2 SYGVQD (reference sequence). The V gene lost 0 bases and the J gene lost 3 bases, with 11 bases spanning the gap. The CDR3 loop reads CASSESTGRDTEAFF. In DNA, the CDR3 is TGCGCCAGCAGTGAGTCAACAGGGAGGGACACTGAAGCTTTCTTT.

About this clonotype: This could be a read error, since a much larger clone is one nucleotide away. The chain joins TRBV6-2 or TRBV6-3 to TRBJ1-1; D is uncertain. CDR1 is MNHEY and CDR2 is SVGEGT in the germline V gene. The CDR3 extends over 15 amino acids. CDR3 protein: CAGSYSTRVNTEAFF. DNA of the CDR3: TGTGCCGGCAGTTACTCGACAAGGGTGAACACTGAAGCTTTCTTT.

J is TRBJ2-3 and V is TRBV2; 10 nucleotides align to TRBD2. CDR1 and CDR2 (germline): SNHLY, FYNNEI. Trimming took 7 bases from V and 2 from J; bases not matched to a gene: 3. This CDR3 is built from 14 residues. The CDR3, as DNA: TGTGCCAGCACAGGACTAGCGGACACAGATACGCAGTATTTT. It yields the protein CASTGLADTDTQYF.

This clonotype was recorded at least ten times. The rearrangement joins TRBV6-2 or TRBV6-3 to TRBJ1-2; tentatively, D is TRBD1 (5 bases). The germline CDR1 and CDR2 sequences are MNHEY and SVGEGT. Trimming cost V 2 bases and J 5 bases, with 21 bases left between them. The CDR3 length is 17 residues. As DNA, the CDR3 is TGTGCCAGCAGTTACGGCGACGAGGTGGGACTGGAGTATGGCTACACCTTC. Translation gives CASSYGDEVGLEYGYTF.

This clonotype showed up just a few times. This chain links TRBV6-1 with TRBJ1-3; 12 nucleotides match TRBD1. Germline V gene sequence: CDR1 MNHNS, CDR2 SASEGT. V dropped 6 bases and J dropped 4; count of bases not matched to a gene: 13. This CDR3 is 18 amino acids long. The CDR3 coding sequence is TGTGCCAGCAGACCCCTCGGGACAGGGGGCGCGAGGGGAAACACCATATATTTT. This gives the protein CASRPLGTGGARGNTIYF.

Ten or more counts support this clonotype. The chain carries TRBV10-3 and TRBJ1-2; possibly TRBD1 for D (5 bases). V shed 5 bases and J shed 6 bases, with 16 bases lying between them. The CDR3 spans 14 residues. Germline lookup yields CDR1 ENHRY and CDR2 SYGVKD. The CDR3 coding sequence is TGTGCCATCAGTCTAAGAGGGGTTGGGGATGGCTACACCTTC. Amino acids: CAISLRGVGDGYTF.

At least ten counts were recorded for this clonotype. This CDR3 is CASSPLDRGSGEQYF. Here the CDR3 DNA reads TGCGCCAGCAGCCCCCTAGACAGGGGTTCGGGTGAGCAGTACTTC. The chain recombines TRBV4-1 with TRBJ2-7; TRBD1 agrees at 8 bases. CDR3 length: 15 amino acids. Germline-derived CDR1 and CDR2 are MGHRA and YSYEKL. V dropped 4 bases and J dropped 7; count of bases not matched to a gene: 12.

This clonotype was picked up a small number of times. The V and J genes are TRBV19 and TRBJ1-5; D possibly corresponds to TRBD1 (5 bases). V shed 6 bases and J shed 12 bases, with 24 bases lying between them. Germline V gene lookup returns CDR1 LNHDA and CDR2 SQIVND (reference sequence). CDR3 size: 15 residues. CDR3 sequence: CASRDDRQGNLIQHF. In DNA, the CDR3 is TGTGCCAGTAGAGACGATCGGCAGGGAAACCTGATCCAGCATTTT.

This clonotype was counted ten times or more. The chain uses TRBV19 and TRBJ1-5, with 8 positions matching TRBD1. V dropped 5 bases and J dropped 2; count of bases not matched to a gene: 2. There are 14 residues in the CDR3. Germline CDR1 is LNHDA and CDR2 is SQIVND (reference sequence). CDR3 in DNA: TGTGCCAGTAGTCAGGACAGGGGCAATCAGCCCCAGCATTTT. Protein product: CASSQDRGNQPQHF.

CDR3 loop: CAISGGTGVEQYF. In DNA, the CDR3 is TGTGCCATCAGTGGGGGGACAGGGGTCGAGCAGTACTTC. The chain is built from TRBV10-3 and TRBJ2-7, with 10 bases lining up with TRBD1. Germline trimming cut 4 bases from V and 6 bases from J; bases unmatched to any gene: 3. CDR1 and CDR2 from the germline V gene are ENHRY and SYGVKD. The CDR3 has 13 residues.

This clonotype was seen ten or more times. The J gene is TRBJ2-5, the V gene TRBV3-1, with D unclear. Germline V gene data show CDR1 as LGHDT and CDR2 as YNNKEL (reference sequence). V lost 1 base and J 4 bases, leaving 10 bases between the germline ends. The CDR3 consists of 14 residues. The CDR3 is CASSQGQGLETQYF. CDR3 sequence (DNA): TGTGCCAGCAGCCAAGGTCAAGGGCTAGAGACCCAGTACTTC.

As concerns this clonotype: Germline is not matched at one junction end, which may reflect a read error. The CDR3 sequence: CASGIASVGQPQHF. In DNA, the CDR3 is TGTGCCAGTGGTATCGCCAGTGTTGGACAGCCCCAGCATTTT. The chain carries TRBV19 and TRBJ1-5; D is uncertain. The germline gives CDR1 LNHDA, CDR2 SQIVND (reference sequence). This CDR3 is built from 14 residues.

This clonotype has ten or more counts. The J gene is TRBJ2-2, the V gene TRBV7-2; D is ambiguous. The CDR3 has 13 residues. V lost 1 base and J lost 6, with 6 bases in between. Germline V CDR1 and CDR2: SGHTA, FQGNSA. The CDR3 region is CASSLDVPGELFF. The CDR3 DNA is TGTGCCAGCAGCTTAGATGTTCCCGGGGAGCTGTTTTTT.

The chain carries TRBV14 and TRBJ1-1; TRBD1 matches 9 bases. Trimming took 0 bases from V and 7 from J; bases not matched to a gene: 6. CDR1 and CDR2 from the germline V gene are SGHDN and FVKESK. The CDR3 length is 15 residues. In DNA, the CDR3 is TGTGCCAGCAGCCAAGATAGGGGACAGGGCGGTGAAGCTTTCTTT. Residues: CASSQDRGQGGEAFF.

This clonotype was detected many times. The V gene is TRBV6-4, the J gene TRBJ1-1; perhaps TRBD1 as D (6 bases). With 5 bases removed from V and 2 bases from J, the gap between germline ends came to 9 bases. This CDR3 is 13 amino acids long. CDR1 and CDR2 (germline): MRHNA, SNTAGT. The CDR3 DNA sequence: TGTGCCAGCAGTACGGACAGAAACACTGAAGCTTTCTTT. Translating gives CASSTDRNTEAFF.

In DNA, the CDR3 is TGTGCCAGTAGTCTAAGGGCAACTAATAGCAATCAGCCCCAGCATTTT. Encoded protein: CASSLRATNSNQPQHF. The chain uses TRBV19 and TRBJ1-5; D gene uncertain. This CDR3 has 16 residues. Germline loops: CDR1 LNHDA, CDR2 SQIVND (reference sequence). V was clipped by 5 bases and J by 0 bases, with 14 bases between them.

The sample holds a few counts of this clonotype. The chain employs TRBV6-5 and TRBJ2-5; 12 bases line up with TRBD2. V trimming: 5 bases; J trimming: 9 bases; junction bases outside the gene matches: 13. CDR1 is MNHEY and CDR2 is SVGAGI in the germline V gene. This CDR3 spans 16 amino acids. The CDR3 DNA reads TGTGCCAGCAGTCCCTCTAGCGGGGGGGCCTGGGGGGCCCAGTACTTC. It encodes CASSPSSGGAWGAQYF.

This clonotype turned up a few times. The chain recombines TRBV15 with TRBJ2-1; no firm D call. The CDR3 contains 13 residues. Trimming stripped 11 bases from V and 0 bases from J, with 11 bases between. The germline V gene has CDR1 LNHNV and CDR2 YYDKDF (reference sequence). The CDR3 loop is CAAARSSYNEQFF. CDR3 in DNA: TGTGCCGCGGCCAGGAGCTCCTACAATGAGCAGTTCTTC. Combining the CDR3 with reference TRBV15 and TRBJ2-1 gives the whole variable domain DAMVIQNPRYQVTQFGKPVTLSCSQTLNHNVMYWYQQKSSQAPKLLFHYYDKDFNNEADTPDNFQSRRPNTSFCFLDIRSPGLGDTAMYLCAAARSSYNEQFFGPGTRLTVL.

This clonotype has at least ten counts. V is TRBV19 and J is TRBJ2-5; 10 bases map to TRBD2. CDR3 size: 15 residues. Per the germline V gene, CDR1 is LNHDA and CDR2 is SQIVND (reference sequence). V dropped 4 bases and J dropped 4; count of bases not matched to a gene: 6. CDR3 DNA: TGTGCCAGTAGTAAGGCTTCTAGCGGGGGAGAGACCCAGTACTTC. It is translated as CASSKASSGGETQYF.